This T cell receptor beta chain emerged from a study of blood T cell repertoires in COVID-19. At the level of the study: Samples came from the United States, Italy and Spain, spanning acute and convalescent COVID-19. T cells, B-cell-depleted T cells, or PBMCs provided the cDNA or gDNA that served as material.

V lost 2 bases and J 11 bases, leaving 9 bases between the germline ends. Germline V gene sequence: CDR1 MDHEN, CDR2 SYDVKM. This CDR3 contains 11 residues. Study processing details: Amplification of reference gene primers provided the estimated nucleated cell counts. Measured with immunoSEQ multiplex PCR; TCRdb has only the in-frame clones, and not every one. V and J calls and clone size are copied from that table; D and trimming were computed from the DNA. The sample holds about 190,000 clones, almost 85% seen once. Sequencing was carried out using peripheral blood. This clonotype was sampled from a woman aged 70-85 years with active or convalescent COVID-19. The V and J genes are TRBV28 and TRBJ1-1, with D tentatively TRBD1 (6 bases). The DNA of the CDR3 is TGTGCCAGCAGTTTAGCAGGGGAGGCTTTCTTT. This codes for CASSLAGEAFF.